The 5 T cell receptor beta chains below come from one sample, sequenced in a study of molecular identifiers for immune sequencing clone quantification. A single record per CDR3 protein comes from TCRdb applying MiXCR to the PCR reads. The data hold tens of thousands of distinct CDR3 sequences, with about a fifth observed a single time. The sequenced sample consisted of naive CD8+ T cells from blood, with Jurkat cell RNA spiked in. Subset of the sample: FACS-sorted CD8+CD4-CCR7+CD45RA+ naive T cells. These receptors were collected from a human donor in good health. Some libraries in this study had Jurkat cell RNA spiked in.

A remark on this clonotype: This may come from a read error, since a much larger clone is one base off. The genes are TRBV7-2 and TRBJ1-1, with D possibly being TRBD1 (5 bases). With 1 base removed from V and 1 base from J, the gap between germline ends came to 10 bases. The CDR3 has 15 residues. Germline CDR1 reads SGHTA; CDR2 reads FQGNSA. DNA for the CDR3: TGTGCCAGCAGCTTAGGCGGGGCGGGGAACACTGAAGCTTTCTTT. The encoded protein is CASSLGGAGNTEAFF.

This clonotype has a count of ten or more. The gene calls are TRBV4-1 and TRBJ2-1; D may correspond to TRBD1 or TRBD2 (7 bases each). This CDR3 spans 16 amino acids. Trimming removed 7 bases at V and 15 bases at J, with 31 bases between. Germline V gene data show CDR1 as MGHRA and CDR2 as YSYEKL. The CDR3 spells CASTNQGGAIGRVTFF. The CDR3 DNA reads TGCGCCAGCACCAACCAGGGGGGGGCGATCGGCAGGGTTACGTTCTTC.

This clonotype has a count of ten or more. V gene TRBV7-6 combines with J gene TRBJ1-1; D remains ambiguous. CDR1 SGHVS and CDR2 FNYEAQ come from the germline V gene. Trimming shortened V by 5 bases and J by 6 bases, and 16 bases separated the two germline ends. This CDR3 has 14 amino acids. The CDR3, as DNA: TGTGCCAGCAGCCCCCAGGACGGATCCCCTGAAGCTTTCTTT. Encoded protein: CASSPQDGSPEAFF. Together with reference TRBV7-6 and TRBJ1-1, the CDR3 gives the full variable domain: GAGVSQSPRYKVTKRGQDVALRCDPISGHVSLYWYRQALGQGPEFLTYFNYEAQQDKSGLPNDRFSAERPEGSISTLTIQRTEQRDSAMYRCASSPQDGSPEAFFGQGTRLTVV.

This clonotype was seen many times. The chain carries TRBV4-3 and TRBJ2-7, with 8 bases identical to TRBD1. Germline CDR1 and CDR2: LGHNA and YSLEER. This CDR3 contains 14 residues. Trimming cost V 0 bases and J 4 bases; bases outside gene matches: 2. The CDR3 coding sequence is TGCGCCAGCAGCCAAGACCGGGACAGGTACGAGCAGTACTTC. Protein: CASSQDRDRYEQYF.

This clonotype was observed many times. The rearrangement links TRBV4-1 to TRBJ2-3, with 11 positions matching TRBD2. V dropped 0 bases and J dropped 3; count of bases not matched to a gene: 5. The CDR3 is made up of 17 amino acids. The V gene's germline CDR1 is MGHRA and CDR2 YSYEKL. This CDR3 reads CASSQELAGALTDTQYF. In nucleotides, the CDR3 is TGCGCCAGCAGCCAAGAACTAGCGGGAGCTCTTACAGATACGCAGTATTTT.